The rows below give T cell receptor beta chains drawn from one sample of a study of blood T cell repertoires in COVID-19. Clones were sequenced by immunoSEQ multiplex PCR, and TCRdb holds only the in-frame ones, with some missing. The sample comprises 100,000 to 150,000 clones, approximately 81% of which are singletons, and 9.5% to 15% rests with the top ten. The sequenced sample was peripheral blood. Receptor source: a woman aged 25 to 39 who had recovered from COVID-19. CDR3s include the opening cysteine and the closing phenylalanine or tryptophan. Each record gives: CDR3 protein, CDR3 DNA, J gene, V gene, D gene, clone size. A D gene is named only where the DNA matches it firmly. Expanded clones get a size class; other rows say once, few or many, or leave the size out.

CDR3: CASIKDRANSPLHF; DNA: TGTGCCAGCATCAAAGACAGGGCTAATTCACCCCTCCACTTT; J: TRBJ1-6; V: TRBV6-5; D: TRBD1; size: .
CDR3: CASSIAAGGPPYNEQFF; DNA: TGTGCCAGTAGTATAGCGGCGGGAGGGCCGCCCTACAATGAGCAGTTCTTC; J: TRBJ2-1; V: TRBV19; D: TRBD2; size: .
CDR3: CASQGLAGYEQYF; DNA: TGTGCCAGCCAGGGACTAGCGGGCTACGAGCAGTACTTC; J: TRBJ2-7; V: TRBV7-2; D: TRBD2; size: few
CDR3: CASSHHYNTEAFF; DNA: TGTGCCAGCAGCCACCACTATAACACTGAAGCTTTCTTT; J: TRBJ1-1; V: TRBV14; D: .; size: .
CDR3: CASSPPVRGGETGYTF; DNA: TGTGCCAGCTCACCACCGGTTCGAGGGGGCGAAACGGGCTACACCTTC; J: TRBJ1-2; V: TRBV18; D: TRBD1; size: few
CDR3: CASGHPGLAVYEQFF; DNA: TGTGCCAGTGGACATCCGGGACTAGCCGTCTATGAGCAGTTCTTC; J: TRBJ2-1; V: TRBV19; D: TRBD2; size: .
CDR3: CASSLRPNEQFF; DNA: TGTGCCAGCAGTCTGAGGCCCAATGAGCAGTTCTTC; J: TRBJ2-1; V: TRBV25-1; D: .; size: .
CDR3: CASRLLAGGWNEQFF; DNA: TGTGCCAGCAGGTTACTAGCGGGGGGCTGGAATGAGCAGTTCTTC; J: TRBJ2-1; V: TRBV5-5; D: TRBD2; size: .
CDR3: CASSSLSSSTDTQYF; DNA: TGTGCCAGCAGTTCACTTAGCAGTTCGACAGATACGCAGTATTTT; J: TRBJ2-3; V: TRBV27; D: .; size: .
CDR3: CATSRDTYRGNEQFF; DNA: TGTGCCACCAGCAGAGATACATACAGGGGGAATGAGCAGTTCTTC; J: TRBJ2-1; V: TRBV15; D: TRBD1; size: .
CDR3: CASSLRERETQYF; DNA: TGTGCCAGCAGCCTCAGGGAACGAGAGACCCAGTACTTC; J: TRBJ2-5; V: TRBV12-3/TRBV12-4; D: .; size: .
CDR3: CASSEGQGGEKLFF; DNA: TGTGCCAGCAGTGAGGGACAGGGTGGTGAAAAACTGTTTTTT; J: TRBJ1-4; V: TRBV6-1; D: TRBD1; size: .
CDR3: CSVEKGQGNEQYF; DNA: TGCAGCGTTGAAAAGGGACAGGGGAACGAGCAGTACTTC; J: TRBJ2-7; V: TRBV29-1; D: TRBD1; size: .
CDR3: CASSTPEGQETQYF; DNA: TGTGCCAGCAGCACCCCAGAGGGCCAAGAGACCCAGTACTTC; J: TRBJ2-5; V: TRBV9; D: .; size: .
CDR3: CASSLAVSVDEQYF; DNA: TGTGCCAGCAGCTTAGCAGTATCAGTGGACGAGCAGTACTTC; J: TRBJ2-7; V: TRBV7-9; D: .; size: .
CDR3: CASSPGDSSNEQFF; DNA: TGTGCCAGCAGCCCCGGTGACAGCTCTAATGAGCAGTTCTTC; J: TRBJ2-1; V: TRBV2; D: .; size: few
CDR3: CASREAGELFF; DNA: TGTGCCAGCCGGGAAGCCGGGGAGCTGTTTTTT; J: TRBJ2-2; V: TRBV7-6; D: .; size: .
CDR3: CASSFPSSYEQYF; DNA: TGTGCCAGCAGCTTTCCGAGCTCCTACGAGCAGTACTTC; J: TRBJ2-7; V: TRBV11-2; D: .; size: few
CDR3: CATKGDLGSGNTIYF; DNA: TGCGCCACCAAGGGGGATTTAGGCTCTGGAAACACCATATATTTT; J: TRBJ1-3; V: TRBV4-1; D: .; size: .
CDR3: CASSEGGLGSTEAFF; DNA: TGCGCCAGCAGTGAAGGGGGCCTCGGGAGTACTGAAGCTTTCTTT; J: TRBJ1-1; V: TRBV10-2; D: TRBD1; size: .
CDR3: CSVEDPAGLVGFNEQFF; DNA: TGCAGCGTTGAAGATCCCGCCGGACTAGTTGGATTCAATGAGCAGTTCTTC; J: TRBJ2-1; V: TRBV29-1; D: TRBD2; size: .
CDR3: CASSPSSTDTQYF; DNA: TGTGCCAGCAGTCCTTCGAGCACAGATACGCAGTATTTT; J: TRBJ2-3; V: TRBV12-3/TRBV12-4; D: .; size: once
CDR3: CASSLVSTGGNQPQHF; DNA: TGTGCCAGCAGTTTAGTCTCGACAGGGGGCAATCAGCCCCAGCATTTT; J: TRBJ1-5; V: TRBV27; D: TRBD1; size: .
CDR3: CASSLGTNSRADTQYF; DNA: TGCGCCAGCAGCTTGGGAACAAACTCGAGGGCAGATACGCAGTATTTT; J: TRBJ2-3; V: TRBV5-1; D: .; size: few
CDR3: CATRRGPDTEAFF; DNA: TGTGCCACTCGAAGGGGGCCGGACACTGAAGCTTTCTTT; J: TRBJ1-1; V: TRBV10-3; D: TRBD1; size: .
CDR3: CASSLGTGKNTEAFF; DNA: TGTGCCAGCAGCTTAGGGACAGGGAAGAACACTGAAGCTTTCTTT; J: TRBJ1-1; V: TRBV7-8; D: TRBD1; size: .
CDR3: CASRTSGTDTQYF; DNA: TGTGCCAGTAGGACTAGCGGAACAGATACGCAGTATTTT; J: TRBJ2-3; V: TRBV19; D: TRBD2; size: .
CDR3: CASSLTAGANTEAFF; DNA: TGTGCCAGCAGCTTGACGGCAGGGGCTAACACTGAAGCTTTCTTT; J: TRBJ1-1; V: TRBV5-6; D: .; size: .
CDR3: CASSTTDRNNEQFF; DNA: TGTGCCAGCAGCACTACGGACAGGAACAATGAGCAGTTCTTC; J: TRBJ2-1; V: TRBV11-3; D: TRBD1; size: .
CDR3: CAWIRRDRVNEQFF; DNA: TGTGCCTGGATAAGACGGGACAGGGTCAATGAGCAGTTCTTC; J: TRBJ2-1; V: TRBV30; D: TRBD1; size: .
CDR3: CASSQDVLASVGEQFF; DNA: TGTGCCAGCAGCCAAGATGTTCTAGCTAGCGTGGGTGAGCAGTTCTTC; J: TRBJ2-1; V: TRBV4-2; D: .; size: .
CDR3: CASSLRADSVYEQYF; DNA: TGTGCCAGCAGCTTGCGTGCCGACTCCGTTTACGAGCAGTACTTC; J: TRBJ2-7; V: TRBV7-3; D: .; size: .
CDR3: CASSIALRQGTEKLFF; DNA: TGTGCCAGTAGTATAGCTTTACGACAGGGAACGGAAAAACTGTTTTTT; J: TRBJ1-4; V: TRBV19; D: TRBD1; size: .
CDR3: CASRETYRGRTGELFF; DNA: TGTGCCAGCAGGGAAACATACAGGGGGCGCACCGGGGAGCTGTTTTTT; J: TRBJ2-2; V: TRBV6-1; D: TRBD1; size: .
CDR3: CASTTSLSTDTQYF; DNA: TGTGCCAGTACGACTAGCCTTAGCACAGATACGCAGTATTTT; J: TRBJ2-3; V: TRBV19; D: TRBD2; size: .
CDR3: CASSPLDRGYGYTF; DNA: TGTGCCAGCTCACCGTTGGACAGGGGCTATGGCTACACCTTC; J: TRBJ1-2; V: TRBV18; D: TRBD1; size: .
CDR3: CASSLGRDQPQHF; DNA: TGTGCCAGCAGCTTGGGGCGGGATCAGCCCCAGCATTTT; J: TRBJ1-5; V: TRBV5-6; D: .; size: .
CDR3: CASSFPRGGAENTEAFF; DNA: TGTGCCAGCAGCTTCCCGCGGGGGGGGGCCGAGAACACTGAAGCTTTCTTT; J: TRBJ1-1; V: TRBV7-6; D: .; size: once
CDR3: CASSLVGQGARAFF; DNA: TGTGCCAGCAGTCTAGTGGGACAGGGGGCTCGAGCTTTCTTT; J: TRBJ1-1; V: TRBV6-5; D: TRBD1; size: .
CDR3: CASSSASTDTQYF; DNA: TGCGCCAGCAGCTCAGCGAGTACAGATACGCAGTATTTT; J: TRBJ2-3; V: TRBV5-1; D: .; size: few
CDR3: CASSPEGAFNEKLFF; DNA: TGTGCCAGCTCACCTGAGGGGGCCTTTAATGAAAAACTGTTTTTT; J: TRBJ1-4; V: TRBV18; D: TRBD1; size: .
CDR3: CASSRQTTGVPEAFF; DNA: TGTGCCAGCAGCCGCCAAACGACAGGGGTGCCTGAAGCTTTCTTT; J: TRBJ1-1; V: TRBV11-2; D: TRBD1; size: .
CDR3: CASREDSGNTIYF; DNA: TGTGCCAGCAGGGAGGACTCTGGAAACACCATATATTTT; J: TRBJ1-3; V: TRBV7-9; D: .; size: .
CDR3: CASRERSFGYTF; DNA: TGTGCCAGCAGAGAGAGGAGTTTTGGCTACACCTTC; J: TRBJ1-2; V: TRBV25-1; D: .; size: .
CDR3: CASSLMAEPYNEQFF; DNA: TGTGCCAGCAGCTTAATGGCGGAGCCATACAATGAGCAGTTCTTC; J: TRBJ2-1; V: TRBV7-3; D: .; size: few
CDR3: CATSEGTSGSWSSYNEQFF; DNA: TGTGCCACCAGTGAGGGGACTAGCGGGAGCTGGAGCTCCTACAATGAGCAGTTCTTC; J: TRBJ2-1; V: TRBV24-1; D: TRBD2; size: few
CDR3: CASSPMAGDSPLHF; DNA: TGTGCCAGCAGCCCTATGGCAGGGGATTCACCCCTCCACTTT; J: TRBJ1-6; V: TRBV11-2; D: .; size: .
CDR3: CASSLGTTYEQYF; DNA: TGTGCCAGCAGCTTGGGGACAACCTACGAGCAGTACTTC; J: TRBJ2-7; V: TRBV11-2; D: .; size: .
CDR3: CASRNDRGYGVSNQPQHF; DNA: TGTGCCAGTAGGAACGACAGGGGATATGGGGTTAGCAATCAGCCCCAGCATTTT; J: TRBJ1-5; V: TRBV19; D: TRBD1; size: once
CDR3: CASWVGGAGETQYF; DNA: TGTGCCAGCTGGGTCGGGGGGGCCGGTGAGACCCAGTACTTC; J: TRBJ2-5; V: TRBV2; D: TRBD2; size: .
CDR3: CASSTQGPAYGYTF; DNA: TGCGCCAGTAGTACACAGGGCCCCGCATATGGCTACACCTTC; J: TRBJ1-2; V: TRBV5-1; D: .; size: .
CDR3: CASGLAIRGGFEQYF; DNA: TGTGCTAGTGGTTTGGCAATTAGGGGGGGGTTCGAGCAGTACTTC; J: TRBJ2-7; V: TRBV12-5; D: .; size: .